Detailed here is one T cell receptor beta chain. This sample is part of a study of blood T cell repertoires in COVID-19. The wider study: Samples of COVID-19 (acute and convalescent) were obtained from the United States, Italy and Spain.

Trimming removed 2 bases from V and 3 bases from J; junction bases left unmatched: 3. This CDR3 is built from 14 residues. Germline V CDR1 and CDR2: SEHNR, FQNEAQ (reference sequence). In the source study's methods: Reference gene primer amplification gave nucleated cell count estimates. Here immunoSEQ multiplex PCR was the method, and the copy in TCRdb shows in-frame clones only, minus some. That table furnishes V, J and clone size, whereas the DNA furnished D and trimming. The data contain roughly 200,000 clones, roughly 77% of them singletons. The V gene is TRBV7-9, the J gene TRBJ2-5; 7 positions match TRBD1. Sequencing was performed on peripheral blood. This sequence originates from a man between 65 and 85 years old with active or convalescent COVID-19. The CDR3 here is CASSLRQGEETQYF. The DNA for the CDR3 is TGTGCCAGCAGCTTAAGGCAGGGGGAAGAGACCCAGTACTTC.